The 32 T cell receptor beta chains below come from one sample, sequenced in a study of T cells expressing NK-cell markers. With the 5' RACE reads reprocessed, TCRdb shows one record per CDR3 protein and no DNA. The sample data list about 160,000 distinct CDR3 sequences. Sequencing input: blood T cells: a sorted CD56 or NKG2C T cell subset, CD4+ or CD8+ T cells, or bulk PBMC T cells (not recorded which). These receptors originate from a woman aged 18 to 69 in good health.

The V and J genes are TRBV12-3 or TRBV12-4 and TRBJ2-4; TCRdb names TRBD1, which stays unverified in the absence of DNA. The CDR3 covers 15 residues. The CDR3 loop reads CASSAPLLAKNIQYF.

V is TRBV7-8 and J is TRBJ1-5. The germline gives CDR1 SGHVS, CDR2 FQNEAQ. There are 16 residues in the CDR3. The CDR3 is CASSLDGRNSNQPQHF.

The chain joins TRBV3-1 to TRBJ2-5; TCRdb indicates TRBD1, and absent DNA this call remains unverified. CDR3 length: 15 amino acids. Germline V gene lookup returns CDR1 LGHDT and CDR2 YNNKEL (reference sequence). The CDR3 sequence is CASSQVGIGGETQYF.

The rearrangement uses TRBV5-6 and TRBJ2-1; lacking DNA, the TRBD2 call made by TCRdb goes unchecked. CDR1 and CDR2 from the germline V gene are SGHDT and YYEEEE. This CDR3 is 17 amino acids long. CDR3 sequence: CASSQRKTSGSYNEQFF.

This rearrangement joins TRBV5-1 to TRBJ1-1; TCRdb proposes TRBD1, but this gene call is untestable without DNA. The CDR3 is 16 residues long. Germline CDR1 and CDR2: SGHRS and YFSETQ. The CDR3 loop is CASSLGTGLRGTEAFF.

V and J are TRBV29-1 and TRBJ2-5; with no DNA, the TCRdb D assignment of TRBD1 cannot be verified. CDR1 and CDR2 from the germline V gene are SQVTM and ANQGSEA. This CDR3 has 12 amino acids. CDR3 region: CSVVTPGETQYF.

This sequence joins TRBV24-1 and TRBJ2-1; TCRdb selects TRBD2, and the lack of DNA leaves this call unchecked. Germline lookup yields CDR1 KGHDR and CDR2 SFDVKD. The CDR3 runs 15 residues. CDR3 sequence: CATSDFSGRPGEQFF.

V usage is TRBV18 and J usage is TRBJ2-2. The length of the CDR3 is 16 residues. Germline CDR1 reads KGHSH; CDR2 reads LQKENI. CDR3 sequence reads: CASSPQASANTGELFF.

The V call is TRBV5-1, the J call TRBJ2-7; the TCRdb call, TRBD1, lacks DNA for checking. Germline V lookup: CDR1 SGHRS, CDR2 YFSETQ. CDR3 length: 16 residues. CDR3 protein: CASSPRPGQSSYEQYF.

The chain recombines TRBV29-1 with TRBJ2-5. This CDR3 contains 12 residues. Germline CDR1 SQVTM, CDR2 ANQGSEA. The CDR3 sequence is CSVFSAQETQYF.

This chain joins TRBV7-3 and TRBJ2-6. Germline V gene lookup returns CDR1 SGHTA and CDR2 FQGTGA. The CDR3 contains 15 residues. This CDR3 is CASSLTRWGANVLTF.

The CDR3 region is CASSLAGPLGTGGYEQYF. The genes are TRBV5-1 and TRBJ2-7; TCRdb's D call, TRBD1, is unchecked because there is no DNA. This CDR3 has 18 amino acids. Germline V CDR1 and CDR2: SGHRS, YFSETQ.

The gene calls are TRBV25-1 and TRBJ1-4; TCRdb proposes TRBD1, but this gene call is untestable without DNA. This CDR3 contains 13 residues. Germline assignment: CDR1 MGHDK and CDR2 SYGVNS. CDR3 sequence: CGQEFLGDEKLFF.

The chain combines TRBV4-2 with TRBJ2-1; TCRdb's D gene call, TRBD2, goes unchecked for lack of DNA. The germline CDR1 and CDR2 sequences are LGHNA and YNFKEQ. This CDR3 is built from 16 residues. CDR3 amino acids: CASSQGSGNRGNEQFF.

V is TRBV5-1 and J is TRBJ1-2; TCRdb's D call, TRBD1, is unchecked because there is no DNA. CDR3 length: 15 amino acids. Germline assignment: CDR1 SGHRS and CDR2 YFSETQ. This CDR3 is CASSRAEDSFYGYTF.

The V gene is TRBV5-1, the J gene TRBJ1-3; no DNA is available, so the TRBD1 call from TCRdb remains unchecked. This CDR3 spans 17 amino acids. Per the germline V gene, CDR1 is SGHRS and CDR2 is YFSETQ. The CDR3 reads CASSFDGGPSSGNTIYF.

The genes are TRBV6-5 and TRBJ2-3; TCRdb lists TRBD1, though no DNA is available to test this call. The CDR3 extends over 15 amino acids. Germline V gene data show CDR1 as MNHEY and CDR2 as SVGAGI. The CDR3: CASSYRGVYTDTQYF.

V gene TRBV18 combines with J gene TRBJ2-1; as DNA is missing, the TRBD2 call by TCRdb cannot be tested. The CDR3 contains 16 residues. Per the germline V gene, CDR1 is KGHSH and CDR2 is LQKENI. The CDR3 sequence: CASSPGGRLSGTEQFF.

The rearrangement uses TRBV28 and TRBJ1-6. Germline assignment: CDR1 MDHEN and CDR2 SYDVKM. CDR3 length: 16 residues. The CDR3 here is CASSPRGRGGNSPLHF.

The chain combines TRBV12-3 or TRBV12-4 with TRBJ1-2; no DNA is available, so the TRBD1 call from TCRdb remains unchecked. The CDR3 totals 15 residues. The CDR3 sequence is CASSLRGPAVYGYTF.

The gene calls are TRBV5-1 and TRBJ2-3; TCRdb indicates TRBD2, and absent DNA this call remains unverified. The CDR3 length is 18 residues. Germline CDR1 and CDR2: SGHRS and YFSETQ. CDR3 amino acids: CASSSTGLPNLSTDTQYF.

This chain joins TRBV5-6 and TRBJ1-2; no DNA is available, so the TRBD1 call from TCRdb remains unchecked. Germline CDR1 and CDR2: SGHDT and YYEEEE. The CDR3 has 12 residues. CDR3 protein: CASSQGAYGYTF.

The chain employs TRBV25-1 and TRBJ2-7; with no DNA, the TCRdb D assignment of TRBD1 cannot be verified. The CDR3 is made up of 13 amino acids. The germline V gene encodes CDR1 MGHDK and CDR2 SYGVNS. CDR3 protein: CASSPPETYEQYF.

The CDR3: CASSLEVSASYEQYF. The chain employs TRBV5-5 and TRBJ2-7; TCRdb lists TRBD2, though no DNA is available to test this call. The CDR3 has 15 amino acids. CDR1 is SGHKS and CDR2 is YYEKEE in the germline V gene (reference sequence). Drawing the rest from reference TRBV5-5 and TRBJ2-7, the complete variable domain is DAGVTQSPTHLIKTRGQQVTLRCSPISGHKSVSWYQQVLGQGPQFIFQYYEKEERGRGNFPDRFSARQFPNYSSELNVNALLLGDSALYLCASSLEVSASYEQYFGPGTRLTVT.

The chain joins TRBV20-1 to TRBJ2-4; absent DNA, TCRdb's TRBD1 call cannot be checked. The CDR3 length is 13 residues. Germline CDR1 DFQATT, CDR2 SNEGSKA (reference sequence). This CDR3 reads CSASWAGDNIQYF.

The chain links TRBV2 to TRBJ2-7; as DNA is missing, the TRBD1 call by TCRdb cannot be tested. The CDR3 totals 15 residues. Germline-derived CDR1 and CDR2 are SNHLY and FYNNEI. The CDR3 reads CASSEARGDSYEQYF. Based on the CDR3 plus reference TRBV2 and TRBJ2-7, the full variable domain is EPEVTQTPSHQVTQMGQEVILRCVPISNHLYFYWYRQILGQKVEFLVSFYNNEISEKSEIFDDQFSVERPDGSNFTLKIRSTKLEDSAMYFCASSEARGDSYEQYFGPGTRLTVT.

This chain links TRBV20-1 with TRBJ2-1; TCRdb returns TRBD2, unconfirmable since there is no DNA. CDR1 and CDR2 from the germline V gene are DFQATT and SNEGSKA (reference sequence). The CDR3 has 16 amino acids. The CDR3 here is CSATTSGGAFYNEQFF.

The CDR3 protein is CATSRGSSSDTGELFF. J is TRBJ2-2 and V is TRBV15; TCRdb's D gene call, TRBD2, goes unchecked for lack of DNA. The CDR3 loop spans 16 amino acids. Germline V gene lookup returns CDR1 LNHNV and CDR2 YYDKDF (reference sequence). Full variable domain (outside the CDR3, taken from reference TRBV15 and TRBJ2-2): DAMVIQNPRYQVTQFGKPVTLSCSQTLNHNVMYWYQQKSSQAPKLLFHYYDKDFNNEADTPDNFQSRRPNTSFCFLDIRSPGLGDTAMYLCATSRGSSSDTGELFFGEGSRLTVL.

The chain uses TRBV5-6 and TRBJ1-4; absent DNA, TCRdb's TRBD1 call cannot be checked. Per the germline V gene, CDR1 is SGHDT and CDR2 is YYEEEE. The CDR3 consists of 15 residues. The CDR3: CASSFGAGEIEKLFF.

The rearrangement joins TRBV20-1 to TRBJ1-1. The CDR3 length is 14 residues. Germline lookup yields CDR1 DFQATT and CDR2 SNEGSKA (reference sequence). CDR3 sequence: CSATGVAGNTEAFF.

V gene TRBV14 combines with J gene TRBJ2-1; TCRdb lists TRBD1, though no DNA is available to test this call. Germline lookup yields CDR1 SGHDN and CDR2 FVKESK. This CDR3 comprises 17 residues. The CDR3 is CASRPLDSANQNNEQFF.

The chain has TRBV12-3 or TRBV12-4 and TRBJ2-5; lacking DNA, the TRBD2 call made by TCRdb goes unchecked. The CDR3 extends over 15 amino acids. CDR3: CASSLLFGPGETQYF.